One and the same sample provided the 22 T cell receptor beta chains below, sequenced in a study of shared clonotypes between healthy human individuals (TCRdb year 2020). Libraries were constructed by the immunoSEQ multiplex PCR assay. The clones in this table, taken by TCRdb from immuneACCESS, are in-frame only. Not every clone is retained; where verified, under half of the shortfall comes from an unresolved V gene, and the cause of the rest is unknown. The sample includes approximately 1.5 million clones, with 98% observed a single time. The ten largest clones take up approximately 0.44% of the sample. The specimen sequenced was naive CD4+ T cells sorted from blood. The sample's cell subset or site label is to be understood as: CD45RA+ positively selected. Receptor source: a man younger than 45 in good health.

The V and J genes are TRBV11-2 and TRBJ2-1; 9 bases are a match to TRBD2. The CDR3 is 16 amino acids. Trimming at V came to 4 bases and at J to 5 bases, leaving 9 bases not matched to a gene. Germline CDR1 and CDR2: SGHAT and FQNNGV. CDR3 sequence (DNA): TGTGCCAGCAGCTACGGGACTAGCTTCGGCAACAATGAGCAGTTCTTC. The encoded protein is CASSYGTSFGNNEQFF.

V is TRBV5-1 and J is TRBJ2-7; D is undetermined. Germline CDR1 SGHRS, CDR2 YFSETQ. Trimming left V 4 bases short and J 3 bases short, with 11 bases between. CDR3 length: 13 amino acids. CDR3 sequence: CASSPPSVYEQYF. In nucleotides, the CDR3 is TGCGCCAGCAGCCCTCCATCGGTCTACGAGCAGTACTTC. Full variable domain (rest looked up from reference TRBV5-1 and TRBJ2-7): KAGVTQTPRYLIKTRGQQVTLSCSPISGHRSVSWYQQTPGQGLQFLFEYFSETQRNKGNFPGRFSGRQFSNSRSEMNVSTLELGDSALYLCASSPPSVYEQYFGPGTRLTVT.

The CDR3 DNA reads TGTGCCAGCAGTTCATTAGGGACAGGGGTCGGTCGAGAGCAGTACTTC. This codes for CASSSLGTGVGREQYF. The J gene is TRBJ2-7, the V gene TRBV28; TRBD1 matches at 10 bases. This CDR3 is 16 amino acids long. V shed 4 bases and J 7 bases; nucleotides not matched to a gene: 13. CDR1 and CDR2 (germline): MDHEN, SYDVKM.

The V gene is TRBV5-1, the J gene TRBJ1-1, with D unclear. CDR3 size: 13 residues. Trimming removed 8 bases from V and 2 bases from J, with 13 bases in between. CDR1 SGHRS and CDR2 YFSETQ come from the germline V gene. The CDR3 coding sequence is TGCGCCAGTGGCTCGCACATTAACACTGAAGCTTTCTTT. Protein: CASGSHINTEAFF.

The V and J genes are TRBV7-2 and TRBJ2-7; D is undetermined. The CDR3 sequence is 13 residues long. Per germline, CDR1 SGHTA and CDR2 FQGNSA. The ends were cut back, 8 bases at V and 2 bases at J, with 13 bases in the middle. The CDR3 nucleotides read TGTGCCAGCGGACCTTTGGCCACCTACGAGCAGTACTTC. Protein: CASGPLATYEQYF. The full variable domain, completed using reference TRBV7-2 and TRBJ2-7, is GAGVSQSPSNKVTEKGKDVELRCDPISGHTALYWYRQSLGQGLEFLIYFQGNSAPDKSGLPSDRFSAERTGGSVSTLTIQRTQQEDSAVYLCASGPLATYEQYFGPGTRLTVT.

V usage is TRBV5-5 and J usage is TRBJ1-2; D is ambiguous. This CDR3 has 15 residues. V was cut by 0 bases and J by 2 bases, with 11 bases left in between. The germline V gene encodes CDR1 SGHKS and CDR2 YYEKEE (reference sequence). CDR3 coding DNA: TGTGCCAGCAGCTTGGGTGGCGGATTAAACTATGGCTACACCTTC. Translating gives CASSLGGGLNYGYTF.

The chain links TRBV14 to TRBJ2-1, with D maybe TRBD2 (5 bases). CDR1 is SGHDN, CDR2 FVKESK, per germline. The CDR3 sequence is 15 residues long. Trimming removed 6 bases at V and 0 bases at J, with 12 bases between. This CDR3 reads CASSRADPSYNEQFF. The CDR3 DNA is TGTGCCAGCAGTCGAGCGGACCCCTCCTACAATGAGCAGTTCTTC.

V usage is TRBV4-1 and J usage is TRBJ2-7; tentatively, D is TRBD1 (6 bases). This CDR3 is 15 amino acids long. Trimming took 1 base from V and 7 from J, leaving 17 bases between them. Germline V gives CDR1 MGHRA, CDR2 YSYEKL. Written as DNA, the CDR3 is TGCGCCAGCAGCCAAGCCCCGGGACACCTCCTGGAGCAGTACTTC. It yields the protein CASSQAPGHLLEQYF.

This chain links TRBV29-1 with TRBJ2-3; tentatively, D is TRBD2 (5 bases). V was cut by 6 bases and J by 5 bases, with 12 bases left in between. The CDR3 runs to 12 residues. Germline CDR1 and CDR2: SQVTM and ANQGSEA. In nucleotides, the CDR3 is TGCAGCGTCGAGGGCGGCATAGATACGCAGTATTTT. Amino acids: CSVEGGIDTQYF.

The chain recombines TRBV5-4 with TRBJ2-1; maybe TRBD2 (6 bases). Trimming stripped 0 bases from V and 5 bases from J, with 12 bases between. In germline, CDR1 is SGHNT, CDR2 YYREEE (reference sequence). The CDR3 spans 15 residues. CDR3 region: CASSLGQGGHNEQFF. The CDR3 nucleotides read TGTGCCAGCAGCTTGGGCCAGGGAGGCCACAATGAGCAGTTCTTC.

The chain joins TRBV18 to TRBJ1-1; D unresolved. Trimming pared 2 bases from V and 2 bases from J, leaving 9 bases between. The length of the CDR3 is 14 residues. In germline, CDR1 is KGHSH, CDR2 LQKENI. CDR3: CASSPITGNTEAFF. Here the CDR3 DNA reads TGTGCCAGCTCACCAATTACTGGAAACACTGAAGCTTTCTTT.

The rearrangement links TRBV5-1 to TRBJ2-5; TRBD2 matches at 8 bases. Germline V gives CDR1 SGHRS, CDR2 YFSETQ. This CDR3 contains 15 residues. V was pared by 4 bases and J by 2 bases, with 7 bases of the junction left unmatched. The CDR3 loop is CASSLAGNRQETQYF. The CDR3 nucleotides read TGCGCCAGCAGCCTAGCGGGTAACCGTCAAGAGACCCAGTACTTC.

This rearrangement joins TRBV5-1 to TRBJ2-3; D may be TRBD2 (6 bases). V was clipped by 0 bases and J by 1 base, with 15 bases between them. The germline gives CDR1 SGHRS, CDR2 YFSETQ. The CDR3 covers 17 residues. The CDR3 nucleotides are TGCGCCAGCAGCTTGGCCCAACTAGCTTACCGCACAGATACGCAGTATTTT. The encoded protein is CASSLAQLAYRTDTQYF.

This clone was seen once. This rearrangement joins TRBV6-5 to TRBJ1-2, with 8 bases identical to TRBD1. The CDR3 is made up of 14 amino acids. Germline V gene lookup returns CDR1 MNHEY and CDR2 SVGAGI. V was clipped by 6 bases and J by 9 bases; unmatched bases: 12. Here the CDR3 DNA reads TGTGCCAGCAGGCCTAGCGGACAGGGTATTAGCTACACCTTC. Amino acid sequence: CASRPSGQGISYTF.

In the case of this clone: The same CDR3 also results from other DNA sequences found in this sample. V gene TRBV5-1 combines with J gene TRBJ2-1, with a weak D call TRBD1 (7 bases). Germline V gene data show CDR1 as SGHRS and CDR2 as YFSETQ. With 4 bases removed from V and 4 bases from J, the gap between germline ends came to 15 bases. The CDR3 covers 15 residues. The CDR3 here is CASSLGGGSYNEQFF. The CDR3 nucleotides are TGCGCCAGCAGCCTTGGAGGGGGCAGTTACAATGAGCAGTTCTTC.

The gene calls are TRBV9 and TRBJ2-1, with D possibly being TRBD1 or TRBD2 (5 bases each). V lost 4 bases to trimming and J lost 15 bases, with 20 bases between them. The germline CDR1 and CDR2 sequences are SGDLS and YYNGEE. CDR3 size: 13 residues. Here the CDR3 DNA reads TGTGCCAGCAGCCAATCTACCCCTCGGGGACGGTTCTTC. Protein: CASSQSTPRGRFF.

The rearrangement links TRBV7-9 to TRBJ1-1, with 8 bases that match TRBD1. The junction had 14 bases not matched to a gene; V was cut back by 2 bases and J by 0 bases. This CDR3 has 19 amino acids. In germline, CDR1 is SEHNR, CDR2 FQNEAQ (reference sequence). Written as DNA, the CDR3 is TGTGCCAGCAGCTTACGTCCGACAGGGGCGAGAGAGATGAACACTGAAGCTTTCTTT. It encodes CASSLRPTGAREMNTEAFF.

The chain uses TRBV10-3 and TRBJ2-5; D gene unclear. Germline CDR1 ENHRY, CDR2 SYGVKD. The CDR3 sequence is 15 residues long. Trimming removed 0 bases from V and 2 bases from J, with 10 bases in between. Here the CDR3 reads CAISESEAAQETQYF. DNA for the CDR3: TGTGCCATCAGTGAGTCCGAGGCAGCTCAAGAGACCCAGTACTTC.

V usage is TRBV7-2 and J usage is TRBJ2-3; no clear D gene. V gave up 4 bases and J gave up 5 bases, with 7 bases separating them. The CDR3 is 12 amino acids. Germline assignment: CDR1 SGHTA and CDR2 FQGNSA. CDR3: CASSSLLDTQYF. The DNA for the CDR3 is TGTGCCAGCAGCTCTTTATTAGATACGCAGTATTTT.

V gene TRBV7-2 combines with J gene TRBJ2-7; no clear D gene. CDR1 is SGHTA and CDR2 is FQGNSA in the germline V gene. The germline V and J ends were trimmed by 5 bases and 3 bases, with 14 bases remaining between them. The CDR3 consists of 14 residues. The DNA of the CDR3 is TGTGCCAGCAGCCTACCGCCAGTGGGCTACGAGCAGTACTTC. Translating gives CASSLPPVGYEQYF.

Concerning this clone itself: An end of the junction does not agree with germline; a read error may underlie this. V usage is TRBV28 and J usage is TRBJ2-7; 8 bases fit TRBD1. The CDR3 loop spans 12 amino acids. CDR1 MDHEN and CDR2 SYDVKM come from the germline V gene. The CDR3, as DNA: TGTGCCAGCAGTTCGGGGGCCGGGACAGGCGACTTC. Protein: CASSSGAGTGDF.

As to this clone: Other DNA sequences in the sample encode the same CDR3. V usage is TRBV5-4 and J usage is TRBJ2-7; D unresolved. The CDR3 sequence is 15 residues long. V lost 0 bases, J lost 4 bases, and 14 bases lay in between. The V gene's germline CDR1 is SGHNT and CDR2 YYREEE (reference sequence). CDR3 amino acids: CASSLDGGTGYEQYF. CDR3 nucleotide sequence: TGTGCCAGCAGCTTGGACGGCGGAACCGGGTACGAGCAGTACTTC.